The 24 T cell receptor beta chains listed next were all sequenced from one sample in a study of CD8+ T cells in alopecia areata. cDNA prepared by RNA extraction and subsequent reverse transcription served as the template for sequencing. Clones were sequenced by immunoSEQ multiplex PCR, and TCRdb holds only the in-frame ones, with some missing. The sample lists some 170,000 clones, roughly 66% occurring once. The sample consisted of CD8+ T cells sorted from blood, taken at week 0. These receptors were obtained from a human donor with alopecia areata.

This sequence joins TRBV5-1 and TRBJ2-3; D gene uncertain. The V end lost 4 bases, the J end lost 0 bases, and 15 bases lay between the germline ends. Germline CDR1 and CDR2: SGHRS and YFSETQ. This CDR3 region has 16 residues. CDR3: CASSPYPHSSTDTQYF. The CDR3 DNA sequence: TGCGCCAGCAGCCCTTACCCGCACTCTAGCACAGATACGCAGTATTTT.

The chain has TRBV30 and TRBJ1-2; D gene unclear. Trimming shortened V by 3 bases and J by 3 bases, and 11 bases separated the two germline ends. CDR1 is GTSNPN, CDR2 SVGIG, per germline (reference sequence). This CDR3 spans 13 amino acids. CDR3 nucleotides: TGTGCCTGGAGAACCATCGGGGACTATGGCTACACCTTC. Its protein product is CAWRTIGDYGYTF.

The chain links TRBV2 to TRBJ1-2; D gene uncertain. V lost 8 bases and J 5 bases, leaving 15 bases between the germline ends. Germline V gene lookup returns CDR1 SNHLY and CDR2 FYNNEI. This CDR3 spans 13 amino acids. CDR3 DNA sequence: TGTGCCAGCCCTGGGCCCATCGGTTATGGCTACACCTTC. Translating it yields CASPGPIGYGYTF.

V is TRBV7-8 and J is TRBJ2-7, with D perhaps given as TRBD1 or TRBD2 (5 bases each). Germline V lookup: CDR1 SGHVS, CDR2 FQNEAQ. The CDR3 covers 13 residues. Trimming cost V 1 base and J 2 bases, with 6 bases left between them. The CDR3 sequence: CASSLGGTYEQYF. The CDR3 DNA reads TGTGCCAGCAGCTTAGGGGGGACCTACGAGCAGTACTTC.

This clone was observed a handful of times. This chain joins TRBV13 and TRBJ2-7; 8 nucleotides match TRBD1. The junction had 13 bases not matched to a gene; V was cut back by 8 bases and J by 7 bases. The CDR3 totals 14 residues. Germline CDR1 PRHDT, CDR2 FYEKMQ (reference sequence). In DNA, the CDR3 is TGTGCCAGCGCCTTCAGGGGGCGGAAGGAGGAGCAGTACTTC. It yields the protein CASAFRGRKEEQYF. The full variable domain, its missing parts supplied by reference TRBV13 and TRBJ2-7, is AAGVIQSPRHLIKEKRETATLKCYPIPRHDTVYWYQQGPGQDPQFLISFYEKMQSDKGSIPDRFSAQQFSDYHSELNMSSLELGDSALYFCASAFRGRKEEQYFGPGTRLTVT.

The chain combines TRBV30 with TRBJ1-1; TRBD1 is a possible D gene (5 bases). In germline, CDR1 is GTSNPN, CDR2 SVGIG (reference sequence). V was clipped by 2 bases and J by 0 bases, with 7 bases between them. The CDR3 totals 13 residues. The CDR3 nucleotides read TGTGCCTGGAGTAGGACACTGAACACTGAAGCTTTCTTT. This gives the protein CAWSRTLNTEAFF.

This clone showed up just a few times. Distinct nucleotide sequences in the sample also encode this CDR3. The chain joins TRBV7-2 to TRBJ2-7; 13 bases are a match to TRBD2. Germline trimming cut 1 base from V and 4 bases from J; bases unmatched to any gene: 1. CDR3 length: 15 amino acids. Germline V gene sequence: CDR1 SGHTA, CDR2 FQGNSA. The CDR3 protein is CASSLGTSGGYEQYF. The CDR3 DNA reads TGTGCCAGCAGCTTAGGGACTAGCGGGGGTTACGAGCAGTACTTC.

This clone came up a few times. V and J are TRBV19 and TRBJ1-6, with D unresolved. Germline CDR1 and CDR2: LNHDA and SQIVND (reference sequence). The CDR3 runs 16 residues. The V and J ends lost 3 bases and 10 bases respectively, with 19 bases between them. The CDR3 DNA reads as TGTGCCAGTAGTATGGGTCCGGGCACCCTCCGGTCACCCCTCCACTTT. Its protein product is CASSMGPGTLRSPLHF.

This clone appeared a few times. This chain joins TRBV25-1 and TRBJ1-2, with D possibly being TRBD1 (6 bases). With 5 bases removed from V and 7 bases from J, the gap between germline ends came to 17 bases. Germline CDR1 and CDR2: MGHDK and SYGVNS. The CDR3 runs to 14 residues. CDR3 DNA: TGTGCCAGCAGTCAAGAGGCTGGGGGGGCTGGCTACACCTTC. Protein product: CASSQEAGGAGYTF.

V is TRBV6-1 and J is TRBJ2-7, with D maybe TRBD2 (7 bases). Germline lookup yields CDR1 MNHNS and CDR2 SASEGT. The CDR3 consists of 16 residues. V lost 1 base and J lost 2, with 15 bases in between. The CDR3 nucleotides read TGTGCCAGCAGTGAAGTCGGGGCGGGGGCCGCCTACGAGCAGTACTTC. Amino acid sequence: CASSEVGAGAAYEQYF.

In its sample, this clone was seen a few times. J is TRBJ2-5 and V is TRBV7-8; D gene uncertain. Trimming removed 3 bases from V and 5 bases from J, with 10 bases in between. The CDR3 sequence is 13 residues long. CDR1 is SGHVS, CDR2 FQNEAQ, per germline. The CDR3 DNA reads TGTGCCAGCAGCTTGGACCAAGCGGAGACCCAGTACTTC. It translates to CASSLDQAETQYF.

The chain has TRBV27 and TRBJ1-1; D remains unclear. The CDR3 totals 13 residues. Trimming shortened V by 3 bases and J by 5 bases, and 10 bases separated the two germline ends. Germline assignment: CDR1 MNHEY and CDR2 SMNVEV (reference sequence). The CDR3 spells CASSLSIRTEAFF. The CDR3 coding sequence is TGTGCCAGCAGTTTGTCGATCAGGACTGAAGCTTTCTTT.

The rearrangement joins TRBV5-6 to TRBJ1-5; the match to TRBD1 covers 9 bases. V was pared by 5 bases and J by 7 bases, with 10 bases of the junction left unmatched. Germline V CDR1 and CDR2: SGHDT, YYEEEE. CDR3 size: 15 residues. Here the CDR3 reads CASSYGTGPRQPQHF. The DNA for the CDR3 is TGTGCCAGCAGTTATGGGACAGGGCCCCGGCAGCCCCAGCATTTT.

The chain couples TRBV4-1 to TRBJ1-5, with D uncertain. Germline CDR1 MGHRA, CDR2 YSYEKL. The CDR3 loop spans 15 amino acids. Trimming took 3 bases from V and 8 from J, leaving 17 bases between them. In DNA form, the CDR3 reads TGCGCCAGCAGCCAGGTTAAGGACGGGCTGGAGCCCCAGCATTTT. Protein: CASSQVKDGLEPQHF.

This clone was seen a few times. The V call is TRBV5-1, the J call TRBJ2-7, with 7 positions matching TRBD1. The length of the CDR3 is 14 residues. V shed 4 bases and J 4 bases; nucleotides not matched to a gene: 8. CDR1 and CDR2 from the germline V gene are SGHRS and YFSETQ. CDR3 sequence: CASSARDRRYEQYF. The CDR3 region has the DNA TGCGCCAGCAGCGCAAGGGACAGACGATACGAGCAGTACTTC.

The V gene is TRBV7-8, the J gene TRBJ2-1; the match to TRBD2 covers 9 bases. V trimming: 6 bases; J trimming: 6 bases; junction bases outside the gene matches: 6. CDR1 and CDR2 from the germline V gene are SGHVS and FQNEAQ. This CDR3 has 14 amino acids. The CDR3 sequence is CASSLERGVNEQFF. The CDR3 coding sequence is TGTGCCAGCAGTTTGGAGCGGGGGGTCAATGAGCAGTTCTTC.

This clone was observed a few times. The rearrangement uses TRBV6-6 and TRBJ2-5; no reliable D call. The CDR3 totals 15 residues. The germline V gene encodes CDR1 MNHNY and CDR2 SVGAGI (reference sequence). V lost 5 bases and J lost 5, with 18 bases in between. CDR3 bases: TGTGCCAGCAGTGATGCAAGACATCCCGGGGAGACCCAGTACTTC. It translates to CASSDARHPGETQYF.

DNA for the CDR3: TGTGCCAGCAGCTTATCAGCAGGGGCCTATCAAGCTAGCACAGATACGCAGTATTTT. It codes for CASSLSAGAYQASTDTQYF. This sequence joins TRBV7-8 and TRBJ2-3, with D perhaps TRBD1 (6 bases). Trimming pared 2 bases from V and 0 bases from J, leaving 21 bases between. The CDR3 loop spans 19 amino acids. CDR1 SGHVS and CDR2 FQNEAQ come from the germline V gene.

This clone showed up just a few times. V is TRBV30 and J is TRBJ2-2, with D hard to call. Germline assignment: CDR1 GTSNPN and CDR2 SVGIG (reference sequence). V lost 2 bases to trimming and J lost 5 bases, with 15 bases between them. This CDR3 spans 15 amino acids. The chain's CDR3 is CAWSLRASRTGELFF. The CDR3 DNA follows: TGTGCCTGGAGTCTCCGGGCCTCTAGGACCGGGGAGCTGTTTTTT.

This clone is classed as medium-sized. This rearrangement joins TRBV7-9 to TRBJ1-1; no reliable D call. CDR1 is SEHNR and CDR2 is FQNEAQ in the germline V gene (reference sequence). Trimming left V 6 bases short and J 8 bases short, with 19 bases between. The CDR3 loop spans 14 amino acids. The chain's CDR3 is CASSPIEAPSEAFF. The CDR3 DNA is TGTGCCAGCAGTCCGATCGAGGCCCCTTCAGAAGCTTTCTTT.

The CDR3: CASSLSSGGSLRETQYF. The CDR3 DNA sequence: TGTGCCAGCAGTTTATCTAGCGGGGGTTCTTTACGGGAGACCCAGTACTTC. The gene calls are TRBV27 and TRBJ2-5, with TRBD2 matching over 9 bases. The CDR3 has 17 residues. Germline CDR1 reads MNHEY; CDR2 reads SMNVEV (reference sequence). The V gene end was trimmed by 0 bases and the J gene end by 5 bases; junction bases not matched to a gene: 10.

This clone was seen just once. The rearrangement uses TRBV5-1 and TRBJ1-1; D call uncertain. Trimming pared 0 bases from V and 1 base from J, leaving 7 bases between. Germline V gene data show CDR1 as SGHRS and CDR2 as YFSETQ. This CDR3 spans 14 amino acids. DNA for the CDR3: TGCGCCAGCAGCTTGGTGGGTCCGAACACTGAAGCTTTCTTT. This translates into CASSLVGPNTEAFF.

The V call is TRBV2, the J call TRBJ1-2; 8 bases match TRBD1. With 9 bases clipped from V and 4 bases from J, the junction kept 7 bases outside the gene matches. The CDR3 length is 13 residues. The V gene's germline CDR1 is SNHLY and CDR2 FYNNEI. DNA of the CDR3: TGTGCCAGTTCCCCAGGGGGCTCCTATGGCTACACCTTC. This translates into CASSPGGSYGYTF.

The chain links TRBV27 to TRBJ1-6; 7 nucleotides line up with TRBD1. CDR3 length: 13 residues. V shed 10 bases, J shed 9 bases, and the junction held 9 bases outside the gene matches. Germline CDR1 and CDR2: MNHEY and SMNVEV (reference sequence). The CDR3 loop reads CATRVTGASPLHF. CDR3 DNA: TGTGCCACTCGAGTTACAGGGGCTTCACCCCTCCACTTT.